This T cell receptor (beta chain) is from a study of T cell responses to AZD1222 COVID-19 vaccine. Generated by immunoSEQ multiplex PCR, the TCRdb table keeps only in-frame clones and is missing some. Of under 200,000 clones listed, 94% were seen once; the top ten hold about 0.64%. Specimen: peripheral blood, collected on day 0 of AZD1222 vaccination. The sequence derives from an adult in good health.

This chain's CDR3 is CATSRDKEGANVLTF. Here the CDR3 DNA reads TGTGCCACCAGCAGAGATAAAGAGGGGGCCAACGTCCTGACTTTC. The rearrangement joins TRBV15 to TRBJ2-6, with unresolved D. The germline V gene encodes CDR1 LNHNV and CDR2 YYDKDF (reference sequence). V gave up 0 bases and J gave up 4 bases, with 7 bases separating them. The CDR3 contains 15 residues.